This T cell receptor beta chain is drawn from a study of blood T cell repertoires in COVID-19. Looking at the study overall: Spain, Italy and the United States supplied samples that represented acute and convalescent COVID-19. The cDNA or gDNA used as material had been derived from T cells, B-cell-depleted T cells, or PBMCs.

In the original processing: From reference gene primer amplification, estimates of nucleated cell counts were derived. Produced via immunoSEQ multiplex PCR; TCRdb's table is partial and in-frame only. That table supplies the V and J calls and clone size; D and trimming were determined from the DNA. The repertoire holds roughly 90,000 clones, 89% seen once, with less than 6.5% in the top ten. Per germline, CDR1 SGHRS and CDR2 YFSETQ. The V end lost 5 bases, the J end lost 5 bases, and 14 bases lay between the germline ends. The CDR3 spans 14 residues. The chain is built from TRBV5-1 and TRBJ2-1; the D gene is possibly TRBD1 (6 bases). The sequenced material came from peripheral blood. The sequence derives from a woman of 80 years or more with active COVID-19. The CDR3, as DNA: TGCGCCAGCAGTTCAGGGGCATTCGACAATGAGCAGTTCTTC. Translation: CASSSGAFDNEQFF.